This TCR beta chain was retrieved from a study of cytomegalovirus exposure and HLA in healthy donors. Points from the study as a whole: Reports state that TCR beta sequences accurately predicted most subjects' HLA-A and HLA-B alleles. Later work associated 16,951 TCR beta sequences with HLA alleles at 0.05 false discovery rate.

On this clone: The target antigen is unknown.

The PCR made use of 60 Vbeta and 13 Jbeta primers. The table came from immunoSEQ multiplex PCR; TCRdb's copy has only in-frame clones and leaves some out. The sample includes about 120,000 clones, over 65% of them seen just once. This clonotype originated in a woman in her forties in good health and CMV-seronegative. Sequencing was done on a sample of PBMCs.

This CDR3 reads CASSYSGANTEAFF. The CDR3 DNA follows: TGTGCCAGCAGTTATTCAGGGGCGAACACTGAAGCTTTCTTT. The chain is built from TRBV6-5 and TRBJ1-1, with D perhaps matching TRBD1 (6 bases). CDR1 is MNHEY and CDR2 is SVGAGI in the germline V gene. The CDR3 sequence is 14 residues long. Deletions cut 3 bases from V and 1 base from J, with 9 bases between.